The 16 T cell receptor beta chains below come from one sample, sequenced in a study of cytomegalovirus exposure and HLA in healthy donors. Researchers ran the PCR with 60 Vbeta and 13 Jbeta primers. Libraries were prepared by immunoSEQ multiplex PCR; TCRdb keeps only in-frame clonotypes and omits some of them. This table holds roughly 100,000 clones, around 63% found once. The specimen sequenced was PBMCs. The receptors come from a human donor in good health.

The chain joins TRBV2 to TRBJ1-2, with 8 bases identical to TRBD1. V was pared by 3 bases and J by 4 bases, with 7 bases of the junction left unmatched. The CDR3 loop spans 15 amino acids. From germline, CDR1 is SNHLY and CDR2 FYNNEI. In DNA, the CDR3 is TGTGCCAGCAGTGAGTGGACAGGGTCTGGCTATGGCTACACCTTC. This encodes CASSEWTGSGYGYTF.

The count of this clone is one. The CDR3 sequence: CASSLAATGLGNQPQHF. The CDR3 DNA reads TGTGCCAGCAGCCTCGCGGCCACCGGATTGGGCAATCAGCCCCAGCATTTT. The chain combines TRBV7-2 with TRBJ1-5; D remains unclear. V was pared by 5 bases and J by 2 bases, with 19 bases between. The CDR3 sequence is 17 residues long. CDR1 and CDR2 (germline): SGHTA, FQGNSA. The full variable domain, its missing parts supplied by reference TRBV7-2 and TRBJ1-5, is GAGVSQSPSNKVTEKGKDVELRCDPISGHTALYWYRQSLGQGLEFLIYFQGNSAPDKSGLPSDRFSAERTGGSVSTLTIQRTQQEDSAVYLCASSLAATGLGNQPQHFGDGTRLSIL.

This clone showed up just once. The chain has TRBV4-2 and TRBJ2-7, with no clear D. Germline lookup yields CDR1 LGHNA and CDR2 YNFKEQ. V was clipped by 5 bases and J by 0 bases, with 8 bases between them. The CDR3 consists of 13 residues. The CDR3 region has the DNA TGTGCCAGCAGCATCTACAGCTCCTACGAGCAGTACTTC. Translating gives CASSIYSSYEQYF.

The J gene is TRBJ2-5, the V gene TRBV19, with 7 bases fitting TRBD1. J lost 5 bases, V lost 4 bases, and 4 bases had no gene match. Germline loops: CDR1 LNHDA, CDR2 SQIVND (reference sequence). CDR3 length equals 13 residues. CDR3 sequence (DNA): TGTGCCAGTAGTACGCTAGGGGGCGAGACCCAGTACTTC. The encoded protein is CASSTLGGETQYF.

V is TRBV28 and J is TRBJ1-4, with 7 bases lining up with TRBD1. CDR3 length equals 15 residues. Germline trimming cut 8 bases from V and 8 bases from J; bases unmatched to any gene: 14. In germline, CDR1 is MDHEN, CDR2 SYDVKM. The CDR3 sequence is CASLPATGRREKLFF. The DNA of the CDR3 is TGTGCCAGCCTCCCCGCGACAGGGCGCCGGGAAAAACTGTTTTTT.

The V and J genes are TRBV18 and TRBJ2-1; 15 bases fit TRBD2. J was trimmed by 13 bases and V by 3 bases; bases with no gene match: 7. Germline CDR1 KGHSH, CDR2 LQKENI. This CDR3 is 15 amino acids long. The CDR3 here is CASSPGLAGGLSQFF. In DNA, the CDR3 is TGTGCCAGCTCACCGGGACTAGCGGGAGGACTCTCTCAGTTCTTC.

The V and J genes are TRBV5-4 and TRBJ2-5; a possible D gene is TRBD2 (5 bases). Trimming took 0 bases from V and 2 from J, leaving 8 bases between them. Germline loops: CDR1 SGHNT, CDR2 YYREEE (reference sequence). The CDR3 loop spans 14 amino acids. The CDR3 spells CASSLAGIQETQYF. The CDR3 DNA sequence: TGTGCCAGCAGCTTGGCGGGGATTCAAGAGACCCAGTACTTC.

The rearrangement joins TRBV30 to TRBJ2-7, with D possibly being TRBD1 (6 bases). The germline V gene has CDR1 GTSNPN and CDR2 SVGIG (reference sequence). The CDR3 is 13 amino acids. Trimming shortened V by 7 bases and J by 3 bases, and 16 bases separated the two germline ends. The chain's CDR3 is CAYTGSAGYEQYF. Here the CDR3 DNA reads TGTGCCTACACAGGGTCCGCGGGCTACGAGCAGTACTTC.

The chain employs TRBV5-1 and TRBJ2-1; 12 bases are shared with TRBD2. The V gene end was trimmed by 3 bases and the J gene end by 3 bases; junction bases not matched to a gene: 4. Germline V gives CDR1 SGHRS, CDR2 YFSETQ. The CDR3 runs 16 residues. CDR3 nucleotide sequence: TGCGCCAGCAGCTCAGGACTAGCGGGACTCTACAATGAGCAGTTCTTC. Its protein product is CASSSGLAGLYNEQFF.

The J gene is TRBJ2-1, the V gene TRBV4-1; the D gene is possibly TRBD1 (6 bases). The germline V gene encodes CDR1 MGHRA and CDR2 YSYEKL. The CDR3 extends over 16 amino acids. Deletions cut 3 bases from V and 4 bases from J, with 16 bases between. CDR3 protein: CASSQSGTTKYNEQFF. The CDR3 coding sequence is TGCGCCAGCAGCCAGTCCGGGACAACGAAATACAATGAGCAGTTCTTC.

This clone was found a few times. The V and J genes are TRBV5-4 and TRBJ2-3; TRBD2 matches at 11 bases. The germline V gene encodes CDR1 SGHNT and CDR2 YYREEE (reference sequence). The V gene end was trimmed by 5 bases and the J gene end by 0 bases; junction bases not matched to a gene: 11. This CDR3 has 18 residues. CDR3 nucleotides: TGTGCCAGCAGGTTAGGGACTAGCGGACTGAGGAGCACAGATACGCAGTATTTT. Its protein product is CASRLGTSGLRSTDTQYF. The full variable domain, with the rest looked up from reference TRBV5-4 and TRBJ2-3, is ETGVTQSPTHLIKTRGQQVTLRCSSQSGHNTVSWYQQALGQGPQFIFQYYREEENGRGNFPPRFSGLQFPNYSSELNVNALELDDSALYLCASRLGTSGLRSTDTQYFGPGTRLTVL.

The chain couples TRBV9 to TRBJ1-2; 8 positions agree with TRBD1. The CDR3 has 15 residues. J was trimmed by 7 bases and V by 3 bases; bases with no gene match: 11. CDR1 SGDLS and CDR2 YYNGEE come from the germline V gene. In nucleotides, the CDR3 is TGTGCCAGCAGCGCCCTTCGAGACAGGGGCTCTGGCTACACCTTC. The encoded protein is CASSALRDRGSGYTF.

A note on this clone: One end of the junction fails to match germline, which may point to a read error. The CDR3 reads CASSEGLAGLF. The CDR3, as DNA: TGTGCCAGCAGTGAAGGACTAGCGGGACTCTTC. The V and J genes are TRBV6-1 and TRBJ2-1; 11 bases line up with TRBD2. Germline V gives CDR1 MNHNS, CDR2 SASEGT. The CDR3 runs to 11 residues.

The CDR3 here is CASSMGTSGYEQYF. Written as DNA, the CDR3 is TGTGCCAGCAGTATGGGGACTAGCGGCTACGAGCAGTACTTC. This chain joins TRBV28 and TRBJ2-7, with 11 bases that match TRBD2. Germline V gene data show CDR1 as MDHEN and CDR2 as SYDVKM. There are 14 residues in the CDR3. The V gene end was trimmed by 5 bases and the J gene end by 3 bases; junction bases not matched to a gene: 3. The whole variable domain, filled in from reference TRBV28 and TRBJ2-7, reads DVKVTQSSRYLVKRTGEKVFLECVQDMDHENMFWYRQDPGLGLRLIYFSYDVKMKEKGDIPEGYSVSREKKERFSLILESASTNQTSMYLCASSMGTSGYEQYFGPGTRLTVT.

The V and J genes are TRBV4-1 and TRBJ1-2; D ambiguous. This CDR3 region has 12 residues. Deletions cut 1 base from V and 4 bases from J, with 4 bases between. Germline CDR1 is MGHRA and CDR2 is YSYEKL. CDR3 sequence: CASSQVGYGYTF. CDR3 nucleotide sequence: TGCGCCAGCAGCCAAGTCGGCTATGGCTACACCTTC.

This clone has a handful of counts. The V call is TRBV23-1, the J call TRBJ2-2; TRBD1 is a possible D gene (5 bases). TRBV23-1 has ORF status, its function being uncertain. The CDR3 runs to 18 residues. With 0 bases removed from V and 0 bases from J, the gap between germline ends came to 14 bases. DNA for the CDR3: TGCGCCAGCAGTCAATCTAGGAGACAGACCTCGAACACCGGGGAGCTGTTTTTT. This encodes CASSQSRRQTSNTGELFF.